The 32 T cell receptor beta chains below come from one sample, sequenced in a study of human T cells and chemical hapten exposure. As for time point: patch test 1, 2 weeks after DPC sensitization. Treatment here: therapeutic diphenylcyclopropenone sensitization with weekly scalp DPC. MiXCR was run by TCRdb on the RACE reads, yielding one entry per CDR3 protein. The sample contains tens of thousands of distinct CDR3 sequences, roughly a tenth of which appear only once. The specimen comprised whole blood, sampled in connection with sensitization to the hapten diphenylcyclopropenone (DPC). These receptors were obtained from a man between 35 and 55 years old with alopecia areata. Some clones in this sample may be carry-over from other donors' samples.

The chain recombines TRBV27 with TRBJ2-6, with D perhaps TRBD1 (6 bases). Germline V gives CDR1 MNHEY, CDR2 SMNVEV (reference sequence). Trimming removed 3 bases at V and 4 bases at J, with 16 bases between. This CDR3 has 17 residues. The CDR3 reads CASSFGQGSYGANVLTF. CDR3 DNA sequence: TGTGCCAGCAGTTTTGGGCAGGGGTCGTACGGGGCCAACGTCCTGACTTTC.

This clonotype was counted many times. J is TRBJ2-7 and V is TRBV7-2, with TRBD2 matching over 10 bases. The ends lost 3 bases at V and 1 base at J; junction bases unmatched: 3. This CDR3 has 15 amino acids. CDR1 is SGHTA, CDR2 FQGNSA, per germline. CDR3 loop: CASSFIAGGSYEQYF. CDR3 nucleotide sequence: TGTGCCAGCAGCTTCATAGCGGGAGGTTCCTACGAGCAGTACTTC.

In nucleotides, the CDR3 is TGCAGCGTTGCCACAGGGAGAGAAGCTTTCTTT. Translating it yields CSVATGREAFF. V is TRBV29-1 and J is TRBJ1-1, with D perhaps matching TRBD1 (6 bases). The V gene lost 4 bases and the J gene lost 8 bases, with 11 bases spanning the gap. CDR3 size: 11 residues. CDR1 and CDR2 (germline): SQVTM, ANQGSEA.

In its sample, this clonotype was seen a few times. The chain joins TRBV20-1 to TRBJ2-1; D possibly corresponds to TRBD2 (6 bases). Germline V lookup: CDR1 DFQATT, CDR2 SNEGSKA (reference sequence). With 1 base removed from V and 0 bases from J, the gap between germline ends came to 10 bases. This CDR3 is built from 15 residues. The CDR3 DNA is TGCAGTGCTAGAGTCGCGGGACGCTCCTACAATGAGCAGTTCTTC. Protein sequence: CSARVAGRSYNEQFF.

The V and J genes are TRBV11-1 and TRBJ2-6; the match to TRBD1 covers 9 bases. The CDR3 contains 16 residues. Unmatched junction bases numbered 6, after V lost 7 bases and J lost 2 bases. The germline V gene has CDR1 SGHAT and CDR2 FQDESV (reference sequence). In DNA, the CDR3 is TGTGCCAGCACCCTTACAGGGGGCGCTGGGGCCAACGTCCTGACTTTC. This sequence encodes CASTLTGGAGANVLTF.

CDR3 loop: CASSQDRGQGNEKLFF. CDR3 in DNA: TGTGCCAGCAGCCAAGATAGGGGCCAGGGGAATGAAAAACTGTTTTTT. The V call is TRBV4-2, the J call TRBJ1-4; possibly TRBD1 for D (6 bases). Trimming stripped 0 bases from V and 5 bases from J, with 13 bases between. Germline V gene data show CDR1 as LGHNA and CDR2 as YNFKEQ. The CDR3 has 16 amino acids.

This clonotype showed up many times. The chain couples TRBV24-1 to TRBJ2-1; possibly TRBD1 or TRBD2 for D (5 bases each). This CDR3 is 16 amino acids long. Germline V lookup: CDR1 KGHDR, CDR2 SFDVKD. The germline V and J ends were trimmed by 3 bases and 2 bases, with 13 bases remaining between them. In DNA form, the CDR3 reads TGTGCCACCAGTGATCAAACCGGGACGGCCTACAATGAGCAGTTCTTC. Translated, it gives CATSDQTGTAYNEQFF.

The table lists this clonotype with many counts. The chain uses TRBV7-8 and TRBJ1-4; tentative D call: TRBD1 (6 bases). This CDR3 has 15 amino acids. Trimming removed 5 bases at V and 8 bases at J, with 18 bases between. Germline values: CDR1 SGHVS, CDR2 FQNEAQ. This chain's CDR3 is CASSGDRILGEKLFF. In nucleotides, the CDR3 is TGTGCCAGCAGCGGAGACAGGATATTAGGGGAAAAACTGTTTTTT.

The chain combines TRBV12-3 or TRBV12-4 with TRBJ2-5; a weak D match, TRBD1 (6 bases). This CDR3 has 13 residues. Trimming cost V 6 bases and J 3 bases, with 11 bases left between them. CDR3 nucleotides: TGTGCCAGCAGCACCGGGACAAAAGAGACCCAGTACTTC. Protein product: CASSTGTKETQYF.

The chain links TRBV6-2 or TRBV6-3 to TRBJ2-1; 9 positions match TRBD2. After removal of 2 bases from V and 7 bases from J, the junction contained 18 bases not matched to a gene. The CDR3 loop spans 19 amino acids. Germline CDR1 MNHEY, CDR2 SVGEGT. The chain's CDR3 is CASSYPFRTLREGGNEQFF. The CDR3 nucleotides are TGTGCCAGCAGTTACCCGTTTCGTACTTTGCGGGAGGGCGGTAATGAGCAGTTCTTC.

The V and J genes are TRBV6-6 and TRBJ2-7; 9 nucleotides match TRBD1. V gave up 5 bases and J gave up 0 bases; unmatched junction bases: 11. Looked up from germline, CDR1 is MNHNY and CDR2 is SVGAGI (reference sequence). The CDR3 runs to 17 residues. The DNA of the CDR3 is TGTGCCAGCAGTCCGGGCAGTGGGACAGGGCGCTCCTACGAGCAGTACTTC. Its translation is CASSPGSGTGRSYEQYF.

The chain joins TRBV28 to TRBJ2-1; the D gene is possibly TRBD1 (5 bases). The germline V and J ends were trimmed by 3 bases and 7 bases, with 13 bases remaining between them. This CDR3 spans 14 amino acids. In germline, CDR1 is MDHEN, CDR2 SYDVKM. The CDR3 DNA is TGTGCCAGCAGTTTGATTGGGGCAGGGAATGAGCAGTTCTTC. This sequence encodes CASSLIGAGNEQFF.

The chain uses TRBV11-3 and TRBJ2-1; D may be TRBD1 (5 bases). The CDR3 contains 14 residues. CDR1 and CDR2 (germline): SGHNT, YENEEA. V was pared by 3 bases and J by 7 bases, with 13 bases between. CDR3 sequence: CASSFMGKGNEQFF. The CDR3 region has the DNA TGTGCCAGCAGCTTTATGGGAAAGGGGAATGAGCAGTTCTTC.

The J gene is TRBJ2-6, the V gene TRBV7-2; D not certain. The CDR3 runs 12 residues. V was clipped by 3 bases and J by 6 bases, with 3 bases between them. Germline loops: CDR1 SGHTA, CDR2 FQGNSA. The CDR3 loop reads CASSFLANVLTF. DNA for the CDR3: TGTGCCAGCAGCTTTTTGGCCAACGTCCTGACTTTC.

In this sample, this clonotype turned up a few times. The chain couples TRBV15 to TRBJ2-1; 9 bases map to TRBD2. J lost 5 bases, V lost 1 base, and 3 bases had no gene match. Germline values: CDR1 LNHNV, CDR2 YYDKDF (reference sequence). The CDR3 covers 15 residues. The CDR3 loop reads CATSRALAGNNEQFF. The CDR3, as DNA: TGTGCCACCAGCAGAGCGCTAGCGGGAAACAATGAGCAGTTCTTC. Variable domain in full (rest from reference TRBV15 and TRBJ2-1): DAMVIQNPRYQVTQFGKPVTLSCSQTLNHNVMYWYQQKSSQAPKLLFHYYDKDFNNEADTPDNFQSRRPNTSFCFLDIRSPGLGDTAMYLCATSRALAGNNEQFFGPGTRLTVL.

This clonotype was seen at least ten times. The chain joins TRBV4-1 to TRBJ1-6; D remains ambiguous. The CDR3 consists of 13 residues. Looked up from germline, CDR1 is MGHRA and CDR2 is YSYEKL. The V end was cut by 4 bases, the J end by 7 bases, with 8 bases between. The CDR3 DNA follows: TGCGCCAGCAGCCGGGTGGTAAATTCACCCCTCCACTTT. It is translated as CASSRVVNSPLHF.

As to this clonotype: Mismatch with germline at one junction end may stem from a read error. The chain couples TRBV11-2 to TRBJ1-3, with no clear D. The CDR3 loop spans 12 amino acids. Germline CDR1 is SGHAT and CDR2 is FQNNGV. This CDR3 reads CASSFNGNTVYF. The CDR3 DNA sequence: TGTGCCAGCAGCTTTAACGGAAACACCGTATATTTT.

This chain joins TRBV10-3 and TRBJ1-1; 10 bases fit TRBD1. Germline CDR1 ENHRY, CDR2 SYGVKD. V trimming: 8 bases; J trimming: 5 bases; junction bases outside the gene matches: 5. CDR3 length: 13 residues. CDR3 sequence: CAIAGTGVTEAFF. The CDR3 DNA sequence: TGTGCCATCGCCGGGACAGGGGTTACTGAAGCTTTCTTT.

The chain joins TRBV14 to TRBJ2-1; D is unresolved. The CDR3 has 13 residues. The germline V gene encodes CDR1 SGHDN and CDR2 FVKESK. The V gene lost 1 base and the J gene lost 7 bases, with 8 bases spanning the gap. CDR3 region: CASSQARMNEQFF. The CDR3 DNA reads as TGTGCCAGCAGCCAAGCCAGAATGAATGAGCAGTTCTTC.

This rearrangement joins TRBV20-1 to TRBJ2-3; no clear D gene. The germline V gene has CDR1 DFQATT and CDR2 SNEGSKA (reference sequence). Trimming left V 2 bases short and J 5 bases short, with 11 bases between. This CDR3 has 13 residues. CDR3 in amino acids: CSARNPRVDTQYF. CDR3 DNA: TGCAGTGCTAGAAACCCCCGGGTAGATACGCAGTATTTT.

The chain is built from TRBV7-2 and TRBJ1-2; a weak D match, TRBD1 (6 bases). The length of the CDR3 is 13 residues. V gave up 5 bases and J gave up 2 bases, with 9 bases separating them. Germline V CDR1 and CDR2: SGHTA, FQGNSA. The CDR3 region has the DNA TGTGCCAGCAGCGCGGACAGCAACTATGGCTACACCTTC. As protein: CASSADSNYGYTF.

This clonotype was recorded a few times. The chain carries TRBV5-1 and TRBJ1-1; the D is unclear. Germline CDR1 is SGHRS and CDR2 is YFSETQ. The V and J ends lost 3 bases and 7 bases respectively, with 10 bases between them. The CDR3 is 12 amino acids. CDR3 DNA: TGCGCCAGCAGCTCAGCCAAGAATGAAGCTTTCTTT. Translating it yields CASSSAKNEAFF.

This clonotype was observed a handful of times. The genes are TRBV12-3 or TRBV12-4 and TRBJ1-1; no reliable D call. The V end was cut by 7 bases, the J end by 2 bases, with 14 bases between. The CDR3 consists of 14 residues. The CDR3 sequence is CASNLKAGNTEAFF. CDR3 nucleotide sequence: TGTGCCAGCAACCTCAAGGCAGGCAACACTGAAGCTTTCTTT.

This clonotype has at least ten counts. The rearrangement joins TRBV28 to TRBJ2-5; D not certain. Germline assignment: CDR1 MDHEN and CDR2 SYDVKM. V dropped 3 bases and J dropped 5 bases, with 10 bases sitting between them. The CDR3 length is 13 residues. CDR3 protein: CASSLSGFETQYF. The CDR3 DNA reads as TGTGCCAGCAGTTTGTCCGGGTTCGAGACCCAGTACTTC.

V gene TRBV6-2 or TRBV6-3 combines with J gene TRBJ2-7; D assignment may be TRBD1 or TRBD2 (6 bases each). Per germline, CDR1 MNHEY and CDR2 SVGEGT. The CDR3 is 14 residues long. The ends were cut back, 2 bases at V and 3 bases at J, with 11 bases in the middle. The CDR3 nucleotides are TGTGCCAGCAGTTACGCGGGACACCTCTACGAGCAGTACGTC. This sequence encodes CASSYAGHLYEQYV.

This clonotype was counted a few times. This chain links TRBV2 with TRBJ1-1; D may be TRBD1 (6 bases). The length of the CDR3 is 14 residues. The V end was cut by 6 bases, the J end by 1 base, with 12 bases between. The germline V gene encodes CDR1 SNHLY and CDR2 FYNNEI. The CDR3 protein is CASRAGTPNTEAFF. As DNA, the CDR3 is TGTGCCAGCAGAGCCGGGACACCGAACACTGAAGCTTTCTTT.

V gene TRBV6-5 combines with J gene TRBJ2-1, with 7 bases matching TRBD2. V dropped 5 bases and J dropped 2; count of bases not matched to a gene: 3. CDR3 size: 14 residues. Germline V gene data show CDR1 as MNHEY and CDR2 as SVGAGI. The DNA of the CDR3 is TGTGCCAGCAGTGCGGGGGAGACCTACAATGAGCAGTTCTTC. It translates to CASSAGETYNEQFF.

This clonotype was detected ten times or more. V is TRBV6-4 and J is TRBJ1-1; D ambiguous. Germline loops: CDR1 MRHNA, CDR2 SNTAGT. CDR3 length equals 13 residues. V was shortened by 0 bases and J by 0 bases, with 2 bases between the two germline ends. The CDR3 sequence is CASSDSVNTEAFF. CDR3 nucleotides: TGTGCCAGCAGTGACTCAGTGAACACTGAAGCTTTCTTT.

This clonotype was recorded a few times. The chain combines TRBV7-8 with TRBJ2-3, with TRBD2 matching over 7 bases. CDR3 length: 16 residues. Looked up from germline, CDR1 is SGHVS and CDR2 is FQNEAQ. V gave up 2 bases and J gave up 5 bases; unmatched junction bases: 10. The CDR3 sequence is CASSLKWGGSRDTQYF. The CDR3 region has the DNA TGTGCCAGCAGCTTAAAATGGGGCGGGAGTCGAGATACGCAGTATTTT.

This chain joins TRBV6-5 and TRBJ2-1; 8 bases fit TRBD2. Per the germline V gene, CDR1 is MNHEY and CDR2 is SVGAGI. The V gene end was trimmed by 5 bases and the J gene end by 4 bases; junction bases not matched to a gene: 13. This CDR3 has 17 residues. CDR3 protein: CASSPPWGREAYNEQFF. CDR3 sequence (DNA): TGTGCCAGCAGTCCACCCTGGGGGCGGGAGGCTTACAATGAGCAGTTCTTC.

This clonotype was observed many times. The V call is TRBV20-1, the J call TRBJ1-5, with D perhaps matching TRBD1 (6 bases). The germline CDR1 and CDR2 sequences are DFQATT and SNEGSKA (reference sequence). V lost 7 bases and J 2 bases, leaving 9 bases between the germline ends. CDR3 size: 12 residues. CDR3 sequence: CSVEGGNQPQHF. The CDR3 nucleotides are TGCAGTGTAGAGGGGGGCAATCAGCCCCAGCATTTT.

The chain employs TRBV12-3 or TRBV12-4 and TRBJ2-3; 8 bases agree with TRBD2. This CDR3 spans 17 amino acids. V was pared by 4 bases and J by 0 bases, with 9 bases of the junction left unmatched. The CDR3 nucleotides read TGTGCCAGCAGTTCAACCACACTAGCGGTTAGCACAGATACGCAGTATTTT. As protein: CASSSTTLAVSTDTQYF.